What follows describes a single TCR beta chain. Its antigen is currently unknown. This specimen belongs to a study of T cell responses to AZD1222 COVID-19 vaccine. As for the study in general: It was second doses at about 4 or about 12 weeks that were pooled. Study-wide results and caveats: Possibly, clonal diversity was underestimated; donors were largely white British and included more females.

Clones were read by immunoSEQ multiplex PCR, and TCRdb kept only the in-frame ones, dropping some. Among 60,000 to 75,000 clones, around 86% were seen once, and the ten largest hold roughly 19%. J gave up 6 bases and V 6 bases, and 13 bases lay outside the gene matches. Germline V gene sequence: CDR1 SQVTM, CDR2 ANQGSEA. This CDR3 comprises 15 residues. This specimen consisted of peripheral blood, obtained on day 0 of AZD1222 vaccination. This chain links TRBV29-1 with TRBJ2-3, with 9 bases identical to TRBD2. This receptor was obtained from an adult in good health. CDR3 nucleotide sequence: TGCAGCGTGGGGTCTAGCGGGGCGCCGGGGGATACGCAGTATTTT. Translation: CSVGSSGAPGDTQYF.